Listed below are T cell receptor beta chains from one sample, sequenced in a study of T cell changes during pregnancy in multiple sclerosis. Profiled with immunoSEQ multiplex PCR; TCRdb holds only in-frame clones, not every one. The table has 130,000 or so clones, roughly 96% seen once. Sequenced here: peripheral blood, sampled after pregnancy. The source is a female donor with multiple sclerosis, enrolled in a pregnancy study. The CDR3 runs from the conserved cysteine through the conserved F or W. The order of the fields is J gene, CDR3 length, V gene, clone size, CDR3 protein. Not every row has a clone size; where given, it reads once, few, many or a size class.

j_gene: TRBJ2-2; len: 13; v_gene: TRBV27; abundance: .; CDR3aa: CASSFANTGELFF
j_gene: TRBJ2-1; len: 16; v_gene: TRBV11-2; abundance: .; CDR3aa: CASSTPVLLRYNEQFF
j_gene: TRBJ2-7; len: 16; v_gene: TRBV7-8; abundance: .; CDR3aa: CASSLVGTGRFHEQYF
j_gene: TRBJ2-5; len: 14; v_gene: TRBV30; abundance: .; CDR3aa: CAWSTGGPQETQYF
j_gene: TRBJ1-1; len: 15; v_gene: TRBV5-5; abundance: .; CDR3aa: CASSPPGQPNTEAFF
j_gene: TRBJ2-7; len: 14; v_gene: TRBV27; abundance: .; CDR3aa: CASSRDPGRYEQYF
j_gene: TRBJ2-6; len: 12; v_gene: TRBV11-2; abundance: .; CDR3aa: CASTPGANVLTF
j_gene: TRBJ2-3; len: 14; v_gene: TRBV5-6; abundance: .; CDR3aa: CASSLLGVTDTQYF
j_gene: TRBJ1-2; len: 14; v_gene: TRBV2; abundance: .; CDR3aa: CASSLDRFSYGYTF
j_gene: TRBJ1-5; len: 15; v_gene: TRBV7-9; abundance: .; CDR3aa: CASSLEGGNNQPQHF
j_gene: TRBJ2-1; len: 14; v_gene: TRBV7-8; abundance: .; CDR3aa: CASSTRTGLDEQFF
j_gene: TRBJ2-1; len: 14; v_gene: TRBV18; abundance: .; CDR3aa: CASSPPGRGNEQFF
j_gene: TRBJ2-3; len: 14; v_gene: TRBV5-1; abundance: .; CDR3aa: CASSLVIALDTQYF
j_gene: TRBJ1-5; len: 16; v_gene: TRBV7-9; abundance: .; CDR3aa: CASSLGTAYSNQPQHF
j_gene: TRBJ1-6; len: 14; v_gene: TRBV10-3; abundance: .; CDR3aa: CAISESQYNSPLHF
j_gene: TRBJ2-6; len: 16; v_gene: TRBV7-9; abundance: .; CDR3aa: CASSRPQRSGANVLTF
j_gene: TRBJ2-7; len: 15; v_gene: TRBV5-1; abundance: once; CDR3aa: CASSLETGGAYEQYF
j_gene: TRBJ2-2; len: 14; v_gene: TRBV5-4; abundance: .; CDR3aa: CASSLGGVAGELFF
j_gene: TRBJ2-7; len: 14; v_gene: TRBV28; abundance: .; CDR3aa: CASSFLQRTYEQYF
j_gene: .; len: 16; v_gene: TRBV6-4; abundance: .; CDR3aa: CASSAPGHRRSYEQYF